The present T cell receptor (beta chain) was sequenced within a study of blood T cell repertoires in COVID-19. It was during active infection that Seattle patients were enrolled and then longitudinally followed. This clone was seen only a few times. The repertoire was sequenced with immunoSEQ multiplex PCR; TCRdb's copy has only in-frame clones and lacks some. The table shows 250,000 to 350,000 clones, with less than 90% occurring only once. The CDR3 has 15 amino acids. Germline V gives CDR1 LGHNA, CDR2 YNFKEQ. Deletions cut 0 bases from V and 1 base from J, with 10 bases between. The rearrangement joins TRBV4-2 to TRBJ2-7; D perhaps matches TRBD2 (6 bases). This sequence was found in a woman aged 70-85 years with COVID-19, enrolled during active disease. Input material: peripheral blood. The CDR3 reads CASSQDLGLSYEQYF. CDR3 nucleotide sequence: TGTGCCAGCAGCCAAGACTTAGGACTATCCTACGAGCAGTACTTC.